By share, the clone carrying this T cell receptor beta chain counts as medium-sized. As yet, its antigen is unknown. The same CDR3 also results from other DNA sequences found in this sample. The sample belongs to a study of OX40 agonist ivuxolimab in advanced cancers. Study-level background: Three dose-escalation patients had partial responses: one with hepatocellular carcinoma and two with cutaneous melanoma. Study-wide findings and caveats: The investigators did not determine what antigen specificity the expanded peripheral T cells had. Expanded clones were, on average, more numerous in CD8+ T cells than in CD4+.

The V gene lost 1 base and the J gene lost 0 bases, with 3 bases spanning the gap. In germline, CDR1 is SEHNR, CDR2 FQNEAQ (reference sequence). The CDR3 contains 13 residues. The protocol was immunoSEQ multiplex PCR, while the TCRdb copy is restricted to in-frame clones and leaves out a portion. The sample records just under 85,000 clones, about four fifths being singletons. The chain combines TRBV7-9 with TRBJ1-1, with D uncertain. The material was CD4+ or CD8+ T cells sorted from blood, obtained in a trial of the OX40 agonist ivuxolimab. This receptor was identified in an adult with an advanced solid tumor such as melanoma, head and neck, liver or kidney cancer. CDR3 region: CASSLEVNTEAFF. Here the CDR3 DNA reads TGTGCCAGCAGCTTAGAGGTGAACACTGAAGCTTTCTTT.